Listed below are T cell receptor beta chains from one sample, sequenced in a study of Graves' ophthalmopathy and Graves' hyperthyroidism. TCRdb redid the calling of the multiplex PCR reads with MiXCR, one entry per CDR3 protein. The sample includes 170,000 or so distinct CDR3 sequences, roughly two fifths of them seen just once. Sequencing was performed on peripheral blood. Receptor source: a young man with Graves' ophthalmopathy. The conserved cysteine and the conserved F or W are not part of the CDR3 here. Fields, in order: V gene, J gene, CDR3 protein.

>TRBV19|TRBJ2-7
ATGQGAYEQY
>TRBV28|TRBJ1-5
ASRPTGWDNQPQH
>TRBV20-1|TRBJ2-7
SARYPGGRGRSEQY
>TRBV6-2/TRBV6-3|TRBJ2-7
ASSYAVSEQY
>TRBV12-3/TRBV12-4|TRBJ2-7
ATSTGGYEQY
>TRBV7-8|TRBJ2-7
ASSLTSGATYEQY
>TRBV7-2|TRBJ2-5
ASSLRGSGVY
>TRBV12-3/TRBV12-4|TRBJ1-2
ASSYSLNYGYT
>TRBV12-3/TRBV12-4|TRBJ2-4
ASSQDGGPAKNIQY
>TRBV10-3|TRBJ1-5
AIRSRDSNQPQH
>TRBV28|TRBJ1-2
ASSTDYLDRLYGYT
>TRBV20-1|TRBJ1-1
SARGQGDTEAF
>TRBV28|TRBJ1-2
ASSPGGGFYGYT
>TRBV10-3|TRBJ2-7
AISDGPNYEQY
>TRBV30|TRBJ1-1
AWTPTRLNTEAF
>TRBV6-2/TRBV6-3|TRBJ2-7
ASKNAGTSASYEQY